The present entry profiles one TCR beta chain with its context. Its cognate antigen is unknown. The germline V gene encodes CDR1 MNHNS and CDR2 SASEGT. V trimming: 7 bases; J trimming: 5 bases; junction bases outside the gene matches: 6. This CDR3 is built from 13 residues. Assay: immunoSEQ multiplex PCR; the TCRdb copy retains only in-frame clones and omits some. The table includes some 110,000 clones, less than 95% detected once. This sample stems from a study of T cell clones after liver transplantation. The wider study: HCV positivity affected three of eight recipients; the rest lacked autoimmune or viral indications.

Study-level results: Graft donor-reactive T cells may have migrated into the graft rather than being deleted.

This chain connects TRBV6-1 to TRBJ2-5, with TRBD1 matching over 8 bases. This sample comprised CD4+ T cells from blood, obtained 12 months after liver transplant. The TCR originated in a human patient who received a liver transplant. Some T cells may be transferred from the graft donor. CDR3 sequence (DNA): TGTGCCAGCACGGGAACAGGGGGGGAGACCCAGTACTTC. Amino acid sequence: CASTGTGGETQYF.